This is a list of T cell receptor beta chains from one sample in a study of T cells in Graves' hyperthyroidism and ophthalmopathy. TCRdb reprocessed the multiplex PCR reads with MiXCR, giving one entry per CDR3 protein. The sample contains 300,000 to 400,000 distinct CDR3 sequences, about 14% of which appear only once. The source material was blood. The source is a woman younger than 45 with Graves' hyperthyroidism. Each CDR3 is given with its conserved first and last residue. A D gene is named only where the DNA matches it firmly. Not all rows give a size; the values are once, few, many and, for expanded clones, a class.

.,TRBV7-8,.,TRBJ2-2,CASISSVSTGELFF,TGTGCCAGCATATCGTCAGTGAGCACCGGGGAGCTGTTTTTT
TRBD1,TRBV19,few,TRBJ2-1,CATTGLRNNEQFF,TGTGCCACGACAGGGCTCCGGAACAATGAGCAGTTCTTC
TRBD2,TRBV27,.,TRBJ2-7,CVSSSGSSGPFYEQYF,TGTGTCAGCAGTTCAGGGTCTAGCGGACCCTTCTACGAGCAGTACTTC
TRBD2,TRBV3-1,few,TRBJ2-1,CASSQGTSGIPSYNEQFF,TGTGCCAGCAGCCAAGGGACTAGCGGGATACCCTCCTACAATGAGCAGTTCTTC
TRBD1,TRBV30,few,TRBJ1-6,CAWNDRVDSPLHF,TGTGCCTGGAACGACAGGGTTGATTCACCCCTCCACTTT
.,TRBV2,many,TRBJ1-1,CASSPPLNTEAFF,TGTGCCAGCAGCCCCCCGTTGAACACTGAAGCTTTCTTT
TRBD2,TRBV24-1,many,TRBJ2-1,CATSDLWGSGEGRGNEQFF,TGTGCCACCAGTGATTTATGGGGCTCGGGGGAGGGCCGGGGCAATGAGCAGTTCTTC
TRBD1,TRBV10-3,many,TRBJ2-7,CAISESGQGAKFTYEQYF,TGTGCCATCAGTGAGTCTGGGCAGGGGGCGAAATTTACCTACGAGCAGTACTTC
.,TRBV3-1,few,TRBJ2-2,CASSQGDGVNTGELFF,TGTGCCAGCAGCCAAGGAGACGGGGTGAACACCGGGGAGCTGTTTTTT
TRBD1,TRBV2,many,TRBJ1-5,CASRSGQDHNQPQHF,TGTGCCAGCCGATCCGGACAGGACCACAATCAGCCCCAGCATTTT
.,TRBV30,few,TRBJ1-4,CAWTNTGFSEKLFF,TGTGCCTGGACCAACACAGGGTTTAGTGAAAAACTGTTTTTT
.,TRBV13,few,TRBJ1-6,CASRPFDRPHNSPLHF,TGTGCCAGCAGACCCTTCGACAGGCCTCATAATTCACCCCTCCACTTT